The 23 T cell receptor beta chains below all came from one sample that was sequenced in a study of human T cells and chemical hapten exposure (dated by TCRdb to 2020 to 2022). The receptor library was made with RACE. Reads for this sample came from a NextSeq 500. TCRdb cleaned the public reads at Q25 with fastp, built clones with MiXCR and kept in-frame beta chains. Entries are consolidated by CDR3 protein sequence, retaining the most common genes and DNA. In all, the sample holds approximately 350,000 distinct CDR3 sequences, and about 6% of those were seen once. The biggest ten clones account for more than 5.5% of the sample. Sample time point, as interpreted from the label and publication: patch test 2, 6 weeks after DPC sensitization. Interpreted using the paper, the treatment or condition label stands for: therapeutic diphenylcyclopropenone sensitization with weekly scalp DPC. The sequenced sample was whole blood, obtained in connection with sensitization to the hapten diphenylcyclopropenone (DPC). These receptor sequences come from a woman aged 18-35 years with alopecia areata. Some clones in this sample may be carry-over from other donors' samples.

This clonotype has a handful of counts. The chain recombines TRBV5-6 with TRBJ2-7; weak D call: TRBD1 (6 bases). Germline CDR1 reads SGHDT; CDR2 reads YYEEEE. This CDR3 is 15 amino acids long. V was trimmed by 0 bases and J by 5 bases, leaving 15 bases between them. As DNA, the CDR3 is TGTGCCAGCAGCTTGGCAGGGGAGCCCAACGACGAGCAGTACTTC. Its translation: CASSLAGEPNDEQYF.

V is TRBV20-1 and J is TRBJ2-3; 9 nucleotides line up with TRBD1. J was trimmed by 5 bases and V by 6 bases; bases with no gene match: 6. The CDR3 sequence is 13 residues long. CDR1 is DFQATT, CDR2 SNEGSKA, per germline (reference sequence). CDR3 protein: CSARTTGGDTQYF. CDR3 nucleotides: TGCAGTGCCAGGACGACAGGGGGAGATACGCAGTATTTT.

This clonotype has more than one count but fewer than ten. The rearrangement links TRBV6-1 to TRBJ1-4; maybe TRBD1 (6 bases). V was cut by 8 bases and J by 0 bases, with 28 bases left in between. The germline V gene has CDR1 MNHNS and CDR2 SASEGT. This CDR3 contains 20 residues. CDR3 sequence: CASSSEIWRGRGSTNEKLFF. As DNA, the CDR3 is TGTGCCAGCTCGAGTGAAATTTGGCGGGGGCGAGGGTCAACTAATGAAAAACTGTTTTTT.

This clonotype was observed at least ten times. This chain uses TRBV7-2 with TRBJ1-2; the D is unclear. The CDR3 runs 14 residues. The germline V gene encodes CDR1 SGHTA and CDR2 FQGNSA. Trimming pared 1 base from V and 8 bases from J, leaving 14 bases between. CDR3 nucleotide sequence: TGTGCCAGCAGCTTAGGTTTTCCCTACGAAGGCTACACCTTC. Its translation is CASSLGFPYEGYTF. Supplemented by reference TRBV7-2 and TRBJ1-2, the full variable domain reads GAGVSQSPSNKVTEKGKDVELRCDPISGHTALYWYRQSLGQGLEFLIYFQGNSAPDKSGLPSDRFSAERTGGSVSTLTIQRTQQEDSAVYLCASSLGFPYEGYTFGSGTRLTVV.

This clonotype was counted between two and nine times. The chain joins TRBV4-3 to TRBJ1-6; TRBD1 matches at 8 bases. Trimming cost V 1 base and J 6 bases; bases outside gene matches: 8. The CDR3 runs to 17 residues. The germline V gene encodes CDR1 LGHNA and CDR2 YSLEER. CDR3 protein: CASSQGGPGQVNSPLHF. CDR3 sequence (DNA): TGCGCCAGCAGCCAAGGGGGGCCGGGACAGGTTAATTCACCCCTCCACTTT.

The chain couples TRBV18 to TRBJ2-3; D gene uncertain. CDR3 length: 14 residues. In germline, CDR1 is KGHSH, CDR2 LQKENI. V was shortened by 4 bases and J by 2 bases, with 10 bases between the two germline ends. The CDR3 spells CASSQPPATDTQYF. Written as DNA, the CDR3 is TGTGCCAGCTCACAACCCCCAGCCACAGATACGCAGTATTTT.

The V gene is TRBV6-6, the J gene TRBJ2-1; 8 bases align to TRBD1. CDR1 and CDR2 (germline): MNHNY, SVGAGI (reference sequence). V was pared by 2 bases and J by 13 bases, with 10 bases of the junction left unmatched. The CDR3 has 14 residues. CDR3 in amino acids: CASSYPGQGNGQFF. CDR3 bases: TGTGCCAGCAGTTACCCTGGACAGGGTAATGGCCAGTTCTTC.

The chain carries TRBV20-1 and TRBJ1-3; no firm D call. CDR1 DFQATT and CDR2 SNEGSKA come from the germline V gene (reference sequence). V lost 2 bases and J lost 0, with 11 bases in between. The CDR3 is 15 amino acids. The CDR3 DNA follows: TGCAGTGCTAGATACGAGGGAAACTCTGGAAACACCATATATTTT. It encodes CSARYEGNSGNTIYF.

This clonotype occurred a few times. This chain uses TRBV5-6 with TRBJ1-2; no definite D call. The CDR3 is 17 amino acids. CDR1 and CDR2 (germline): SGHDT, YYEEEE. The V end was cut by 2 bases, the J end by 0 bases, with 17 bases between. The CDR3 nucleotides read TGTGCCAGCAGCTTCGACCTAGAGGGATCAGCTAACTATGGCTACACCTTC. Protein: CASSFDLEGSANYGYTF. Looking up the rest from reference TRBV5-6 and TRBJ1-2 gives the full variable domain: DAGVTQSPTHLIKTRGQQVTLRCSPKSGHDTVSWYQQALGQGPQFIFQYYEEEERQRGNFPDRFSGHQFPNYSSELNVNALLLGDSALYLCASSFDLEGSANYGYTFGSGTRLTVV.

This clonotype was picked up a small number of times. The chain employs TRBV18 and TRBJ2-7, with D uncertain. Trimming took off 4 bases at V and 4 bases at J, with 17 bases between the two ends. This CDR3 region has 15 residues. Per germline, CDR1 KGHSH and CDR2 LQKENI. The CDR3 sequence is CASSRGRVMEYEQYF. The CDR3 coding sequence is TGTGCCAGCTCACGAGGACGGGTAATGGAATACGAGCAGTACTTC.

CDR3 residues: CASSQVHTGEQFF. CDR3 sequence (DNA): TGCGCCAGCAGCCAAGTCCACACGGGTGAGCAGTTCTTC. The chain links TRBV4-1 to TRBJ2-1; D uncertain. The CDR3 sequence is 13 residues long. In germline, CDR1 is MGHRA, CDR2 YSYEKL. The V gene lost 1 base and the J gene lost 9 bases, with 10 bases spanning the gap.

V and J are TRBV4-1 and TRBJ2-4; D may be TRBD1 (5 bases). Germline V CDR1 and CDR2: MGHRA, YSYEKL. V gave up 3 bases and J gave up 5 bases, with 17 bases separating them. The CDR3 is made up of 16 amino acids. Here the CDR3 reads CASSQSEQGNQNIQYF. Written as DNA, the CDR3 is TGCGCCAGCAGCCAGTCAGAGCAGGGTAACCAAAACATTCAGTACTTC.

This clonotype has just a few counts. CDR3 coding DNA: TGTGCCAGCAGTTACTCGACAGGGGCCCAGTACTTC. Translation gives CASSYSTGAQYF. J is TRBJ2-5 and V is TRBV6-2 or TRBV6-3; 8 nucleotides match TRBD1. Germline lookup yields CDR1 MNHEY and CDR2 SVGEGT. This CDR3 is 12 amino acids long. V lost 0 bases to trimming and J lost 9 bases; unmatched junction nucleotides: 0.

Ten or more counts support this clonotype. The rearrangement joins TRBV20-1 to TRBJ1-5; the match to TRBD1 covers 9 bases. V trimming: 0 bases; J trimming: 3 bases; junction bases outside the gene matches: 6. Germline V gene lookup returns CDR1 DFQATT and CDR2 SNEGSKA (reference sequence). This CDR3 is 16 amino acids long. CDR3 sequence: CSARDVGDRANQPQHF. The CDR3 DNA reads TGCAGTGCTAGAGATGTCGGGGACAGGGCCAATCAGCCCCAGCATTTT.

This clonotype has just a few counts. The chain links TRBV7-9 to TRBJ1-1, with D unclear. V dropped 1 base and J dropped 4 bases, with 10 bases sitting between them. The CDR3 has 14 residues. Germline V gives CDR1 SEHNR, CDR2 FQNEAQ (reference sequence). The CDR3: CASSLGARGTEAFF. As DNA, the CDR3 is TGTGCCAGCAGCTTAGGGGCCCGGGGCACTGAAGCTTTCTTT.

The chain recombines TRBV4-3 with TRBJ2-3; D unclear. Germline V lookup: CDR1 LGHNA, CDR2 YSLEER. This CDR3 is 15 amino acids long. Trimming took 2 bases from V and 4 from J, leaving 13 bases between them. CDR3 amino acids: CASSQTTGTPDTQYF. In DNA form, the CDR3 reads TGCGCCAGCAGCCAAACCACGGGCACCCCAGATACGCAGTATTTT.

This clonotype was seen at least ten times. The chain employs TRBV25-1 and TRBJ1-2, with D unresolved. The CDR3 runs 13 residues. Germline V gene data show CDR1 as MGHDK and CDR2 as SYGVNS. The V gene lost 6 bases and the J gene lost 2 bases, with 10 bases spanning the gap. CDR3 DNA sequence: TGTGCCAGCAGATACGGGAACAACTATGGCTACACCTTC. Its protein product is CASRYGNNYGYTF.

In its sample, this clonotype was seen many times. The chain links TRBV2 to TRBJ1-4, with TRBD1 as a possible D gene (5 bases). The CDR3 runs to 13 residues. V was pared by 6 bases and J by 5 bases, with 10 bases between. Germline V gene sequence: CDR1 SNHLY, CDR2 FYNNEI. CDR3 loop: CASRGTANEKLFF. In nucleotides, the CDR3 is TGTGCCAGCAGGGGGACGGCGAATGAAAAACTGTTTTTT.

There are many counts of this clonotype. The V and J genes are TRBV11-2 and TRBJ1-2; D remains ambiguous. CDR3 size: 16 residues. The V end lost 1 base, the J end lost 3 bases, and 15 bases lay between the germline ends. Germline values: CDR1 SGHAT, CDR2 FQNNGV. This CDR3 reads CASSLAAGLWHYGYTF. The CDR3 DNA reads TGTGCCAGCAGCTTAGCTGCAGGTCTGTGGCACTATGGCTACACCTTC.

This clonotype turned up a few times. V is TRBV7-2 and J is TRBJ2-3; unclear D gene. Germline values: CDR1 SGHTA, CDR2 FQGNSA. V lost 5 bases, J lost 2 bases, and 11 bases lay in between. The CDR3 runs 14 residues. The CDR3 reads CASSHPPHTDTQYF. Here the CDR3 DNA reads TGTGCCAGCAGCCATCCCCCGCACACAGATACGCAGTATTTT.

The chain has TRBV5-6 and TRBJ2-6, with a tentative D call TRBD1 (5 bases). The V end was cut by 1 base, the J end by 3 bases, with 8 bases between. There are 15 residues in the CDR3. Germline-derived CDR1 and CDR2 are SGHDT and YYEEEE. CDR3 loop: CASSLKGNGANVLTF. The CDR3 region has the DNA TGTGCCAGCAGCTTGAAGGGGAATGGGGCCAACGTCCTGACTTTC.

This clonotype was recorded many times. The chain employs TRBV2 and TRBJ1-3; possible D gene TRBD1, 5 bases. CDR1 and CDR2 (germline): SNHLY, FYNNEI. V gave up 6 bases and J gave up 4 bases, with 19 bases separating them. This CDR3 is 16 amino acids long. CDR3 loop: CASSDTPQPGGNTIYF. The CDR3 DNA reads as TGTGCCAGCAGCGACACCCCGCAGCCAGGGGGAAACACCATATATTTT.

This clonotype has only a few counts. The V gene is TRBV6-2 or TRBV6-3, the J gene TRBJ2-3, with D perhaps TRBD2 (5 bases). Germline V gene lookup returns CDR1 MNHEY and CDR2 SVGEGT. The ends were cut back, 10 bases at V and 6 bases at J, with 17 bases in the middle. The CDR3 covers 13 residues. CDR3 nucleotides: TGTGCCACCGAGGTGACTCGCGGGGATACGCAGTATTTT. Translation: CATEVTRGDTQYF.